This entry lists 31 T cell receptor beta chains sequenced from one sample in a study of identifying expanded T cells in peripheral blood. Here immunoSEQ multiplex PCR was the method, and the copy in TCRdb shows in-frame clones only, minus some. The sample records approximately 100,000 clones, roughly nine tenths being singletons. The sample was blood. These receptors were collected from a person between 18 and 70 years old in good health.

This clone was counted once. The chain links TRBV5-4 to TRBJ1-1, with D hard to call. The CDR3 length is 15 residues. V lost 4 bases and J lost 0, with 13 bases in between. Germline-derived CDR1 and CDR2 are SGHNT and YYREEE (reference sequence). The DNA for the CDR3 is TGTGCCAGCAGCGGGTCAGGTTCAATGAACACTGAAGCTTTCTTT. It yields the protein CASSGSGSMNTEAFF.

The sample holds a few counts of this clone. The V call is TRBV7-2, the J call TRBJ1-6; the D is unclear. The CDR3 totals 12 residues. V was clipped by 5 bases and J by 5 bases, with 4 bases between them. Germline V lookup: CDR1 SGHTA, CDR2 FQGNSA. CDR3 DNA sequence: TGTGCCAGCAGCGCGAATAATTCACCCCTCCACTTT. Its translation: CASSANNSPLHF.

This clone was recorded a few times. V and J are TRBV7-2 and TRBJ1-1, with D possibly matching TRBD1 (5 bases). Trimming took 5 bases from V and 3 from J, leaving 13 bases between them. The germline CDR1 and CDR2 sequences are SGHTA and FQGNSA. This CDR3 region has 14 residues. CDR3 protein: CASSRPGLDTEAFF. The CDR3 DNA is TGTGCCAGCAGCCGTCCAGGGTTGGACACTGAAGCTTTCTTT.

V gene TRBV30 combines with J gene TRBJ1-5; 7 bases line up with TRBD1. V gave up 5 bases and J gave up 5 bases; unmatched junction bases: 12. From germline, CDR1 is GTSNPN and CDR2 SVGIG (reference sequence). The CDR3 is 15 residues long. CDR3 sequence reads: CAWSQGVRPDQPQHF. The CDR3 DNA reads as TGTGCCTGGTCTCAGGGGGTCCGGCCGGATCAGCCCCAGCATTTT.

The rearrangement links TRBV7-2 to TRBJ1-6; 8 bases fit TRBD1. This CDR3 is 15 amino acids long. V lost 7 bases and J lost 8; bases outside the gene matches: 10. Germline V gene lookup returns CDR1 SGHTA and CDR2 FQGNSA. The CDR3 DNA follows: TGTGCCAGCACCACACGTAGGACAGGGTATTCACCCCTCCACTTT. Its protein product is CASTTRRTGYSPLHF.

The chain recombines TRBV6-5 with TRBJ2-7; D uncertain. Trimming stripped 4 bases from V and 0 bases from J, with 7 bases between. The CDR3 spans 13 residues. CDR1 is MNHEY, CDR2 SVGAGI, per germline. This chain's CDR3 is CASSSSGSYEQYF. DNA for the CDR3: TGTGCCAGCAGTTCCTCAGGCTCCTACGAGCAGTACTTC.

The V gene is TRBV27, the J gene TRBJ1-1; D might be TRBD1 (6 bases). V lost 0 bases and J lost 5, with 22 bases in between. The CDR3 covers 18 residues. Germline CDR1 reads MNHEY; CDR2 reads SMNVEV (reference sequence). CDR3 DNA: TGTGCCAGCAGTTTATCAACCCCCAGGGGTGTAGGTAATACTGAAGCTTTCTTT. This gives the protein CASSLSTPRGVGNTEAFF.

CDR3 sequence reads: CASSQGSAGPQGMVAFF. The CDR3 DNA reads TGTGCCAGCAGCCAAGGGTCCGCCGGGCCTCAGGGTATGGTGGCTTTCTTT. The V and J genes are TRBV4-2 and TRBJ1-1; maybe TRBD1 (5 bases). Germline assignment: CDR1 LGHNA and CDR2 YNFKEQ. The CDR3 consists of 17 residues. The V gene lost 1 base and the J gene lost 11 bases, with 26 bases spanning the gap.

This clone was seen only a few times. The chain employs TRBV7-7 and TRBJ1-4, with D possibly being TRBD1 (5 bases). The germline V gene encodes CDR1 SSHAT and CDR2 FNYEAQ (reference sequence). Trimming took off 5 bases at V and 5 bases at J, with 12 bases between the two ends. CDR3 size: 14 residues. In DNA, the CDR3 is TGTGCCAGCAGCCTCAGGGAGGGGAATGAAAAACTGTTTTTT. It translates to CASSLREGNEKLFF.

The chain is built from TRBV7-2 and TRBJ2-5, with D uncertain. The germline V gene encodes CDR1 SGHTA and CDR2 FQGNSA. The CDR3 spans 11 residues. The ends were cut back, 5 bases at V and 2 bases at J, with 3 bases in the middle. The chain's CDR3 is CASSQQETQYF. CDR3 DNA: TGTGCCAGCAGCCAGCAAGAGACCCAGTACTTC.

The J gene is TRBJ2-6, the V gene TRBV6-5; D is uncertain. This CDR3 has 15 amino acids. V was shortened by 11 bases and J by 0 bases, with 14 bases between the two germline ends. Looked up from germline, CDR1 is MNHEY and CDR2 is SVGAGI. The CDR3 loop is CAASLDLSGANVLTF. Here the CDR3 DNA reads TGTGCCGCGTCGCTGGACCTCTCTGGGGCCAACGTCCTGACTTTC.

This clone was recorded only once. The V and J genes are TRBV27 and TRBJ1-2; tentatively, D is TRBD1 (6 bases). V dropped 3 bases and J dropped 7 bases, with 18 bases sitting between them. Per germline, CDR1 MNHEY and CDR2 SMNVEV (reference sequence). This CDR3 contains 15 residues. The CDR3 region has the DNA TGTGCCAGCAGTTTTGCGGGGTCGGGGGCCAGTGGCTACACCTTC. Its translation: CASSFAGSGASGYTF.

For the CDR3, the DNA is TGTGCCAGCAGCTTCGACCCTATGCAGGGGTTTTCGGGCTACACCTTC. Translation gives CASSFDPMQGFSGYTF. This chain uses TRBV7-9 with TRBJ1-2; D may be TRBD1 (6 bases). CDR1 SEHNR and CDR2 FQNEAQ come from the germline V gene (reference sequence). With 3 bases removed from V and 8 bases from J, the gap between germline ends came to 22 bases. The CDR3 consists of 16 residues.

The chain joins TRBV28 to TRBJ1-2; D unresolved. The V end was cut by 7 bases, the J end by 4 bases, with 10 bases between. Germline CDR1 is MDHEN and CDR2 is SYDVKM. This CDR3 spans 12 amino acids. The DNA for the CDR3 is TGTGCCAGCACCCGTAAAAGCTATGGCTACACCTTC. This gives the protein CASTRKSYGYTF.

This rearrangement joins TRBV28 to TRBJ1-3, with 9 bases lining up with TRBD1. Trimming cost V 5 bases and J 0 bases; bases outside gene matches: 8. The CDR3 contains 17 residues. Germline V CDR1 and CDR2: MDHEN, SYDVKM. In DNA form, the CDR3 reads TGTGCCAGCAGTCTCCCGGGACAGGGCCCCTCTGGAAACACCATATATTTT. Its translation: CASSLPGQGPSGNTIYF.

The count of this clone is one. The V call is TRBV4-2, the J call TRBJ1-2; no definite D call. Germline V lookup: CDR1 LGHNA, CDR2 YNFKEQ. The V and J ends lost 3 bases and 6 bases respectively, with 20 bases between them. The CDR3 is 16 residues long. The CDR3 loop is CASSQRGVRSRDGYTF. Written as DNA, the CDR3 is TGTGCCAGCAGCCAGCGGGGAGTTAGGTCCCGCGATGGCTACACCTTC.

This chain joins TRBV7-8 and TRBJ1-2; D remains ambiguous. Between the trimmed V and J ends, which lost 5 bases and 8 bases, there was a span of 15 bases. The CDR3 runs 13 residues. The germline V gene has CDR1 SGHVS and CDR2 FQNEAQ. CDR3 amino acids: CASSLDGAGGYTF. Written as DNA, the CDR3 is TGTGCCAGCAGCCTCGACGGAGCTGGCGGCTACACCTTC.

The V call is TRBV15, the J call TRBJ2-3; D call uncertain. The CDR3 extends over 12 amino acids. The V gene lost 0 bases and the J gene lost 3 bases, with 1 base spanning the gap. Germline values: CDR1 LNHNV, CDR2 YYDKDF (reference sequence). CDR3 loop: CATSRETDTQYF. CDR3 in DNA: TGTGCCACCAGCAGAGAGACAGATACGCAGTATTTT. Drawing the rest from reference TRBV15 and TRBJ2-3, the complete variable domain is DAMVIQNPRYQVTQFGKPVTLSCSQTLNHNVMYWYQQKSSQAPKLLFHYYDKDFNNEADTPDNFQSRRPNTSFCFLDIRSPGLGDTAMYLCATSRETDTQYFGPGTRLTVL.

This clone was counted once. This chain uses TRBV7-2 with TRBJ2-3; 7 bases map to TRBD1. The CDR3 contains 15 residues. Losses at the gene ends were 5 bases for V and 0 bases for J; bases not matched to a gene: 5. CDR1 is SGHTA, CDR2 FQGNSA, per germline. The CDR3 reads CASSVRGQSTDTQYF. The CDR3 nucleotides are TGTGCCAGCAGCGTACGGGGACAGAGCACAGATACGCAGTATTTT.

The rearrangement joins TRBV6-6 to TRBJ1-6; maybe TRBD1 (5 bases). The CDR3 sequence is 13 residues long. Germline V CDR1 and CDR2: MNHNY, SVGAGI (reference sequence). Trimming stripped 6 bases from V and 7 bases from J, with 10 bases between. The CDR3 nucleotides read TGTGCCAGCAGGAGGGACCTCAATTCACCCCTCCACTTT. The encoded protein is CASRRDLNSPLHF.

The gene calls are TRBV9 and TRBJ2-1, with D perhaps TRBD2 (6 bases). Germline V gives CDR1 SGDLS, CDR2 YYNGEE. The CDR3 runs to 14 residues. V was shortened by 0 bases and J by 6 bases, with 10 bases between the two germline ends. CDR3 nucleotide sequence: TGTGCCAGCAGCGTAGTCGGTAGCGGCAATGAGCAGTTCTTC. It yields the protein CASSVVGSGNEQFF.

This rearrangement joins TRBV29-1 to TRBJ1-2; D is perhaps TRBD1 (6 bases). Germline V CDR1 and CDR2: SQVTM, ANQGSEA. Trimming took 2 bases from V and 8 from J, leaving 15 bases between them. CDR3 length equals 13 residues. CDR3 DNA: TGCAGCGTTGAATTAGGAGGGGGAACGGGCTACACCTTC. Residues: CSVELGGGTGYTF. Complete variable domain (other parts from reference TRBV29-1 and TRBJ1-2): SAVISQKPSRDICQRGTSLTIQCQVDSQVTMMFWYRQQPGQSLTLIATANQGSEATYESGFVIDKFPISRPNLTFSTLTVSNMSPEDSSIYLCSVELGGGTGYTFGSGTRLTVV.

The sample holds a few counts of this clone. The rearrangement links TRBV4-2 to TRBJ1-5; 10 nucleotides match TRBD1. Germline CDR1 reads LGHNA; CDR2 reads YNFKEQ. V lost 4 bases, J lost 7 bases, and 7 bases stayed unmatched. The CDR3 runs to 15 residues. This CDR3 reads CASSLRQGAWQPQHF. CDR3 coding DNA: TGTGCCAGCAGCCTAAGACAGGGGGCCTGGCAGCCCCAGCATTTT.

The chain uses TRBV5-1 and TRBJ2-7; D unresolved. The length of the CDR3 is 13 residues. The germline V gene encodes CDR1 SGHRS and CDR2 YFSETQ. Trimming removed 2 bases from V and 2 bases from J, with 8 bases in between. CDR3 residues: CASSFEVAYEQYF. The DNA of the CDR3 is TGCGCCAGCAGCTTTGAGGTCGCCTACGAGCAGTACTTC.

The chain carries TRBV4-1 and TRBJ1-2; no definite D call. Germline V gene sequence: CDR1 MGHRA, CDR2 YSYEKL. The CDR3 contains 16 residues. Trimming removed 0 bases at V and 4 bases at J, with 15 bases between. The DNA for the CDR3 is TGCGCCAGCAGCCAAGATGAAGCGGCCTCCACCTATGGCTACACCTTC. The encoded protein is CASSQDEAASTYGYTF.

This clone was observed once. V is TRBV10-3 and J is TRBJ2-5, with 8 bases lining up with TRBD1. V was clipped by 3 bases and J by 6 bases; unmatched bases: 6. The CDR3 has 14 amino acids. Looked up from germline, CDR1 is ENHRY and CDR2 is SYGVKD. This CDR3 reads CAISEGQGAQTQYF. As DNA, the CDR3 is TGTGCCATCAGTGAAGGTCAGGGGGCGCAGACCCAGTACTTC.

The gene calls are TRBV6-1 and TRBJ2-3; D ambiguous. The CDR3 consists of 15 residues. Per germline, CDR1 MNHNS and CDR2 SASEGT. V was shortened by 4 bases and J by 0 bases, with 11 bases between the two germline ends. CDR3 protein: CASSGRTLSTDTQYF. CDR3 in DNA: TGTGCCAGCAGTGGCCGGACCCTAAGCACAGATACGCAGTATTTT.

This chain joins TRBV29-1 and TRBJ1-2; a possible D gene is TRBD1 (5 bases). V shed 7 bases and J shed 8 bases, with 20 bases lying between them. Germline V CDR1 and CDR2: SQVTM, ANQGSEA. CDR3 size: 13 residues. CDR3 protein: CSATWDRREGYTF. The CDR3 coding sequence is TGCAGCGCGACCTGGGACCGCCGAGAAGGCTACACCTTC.

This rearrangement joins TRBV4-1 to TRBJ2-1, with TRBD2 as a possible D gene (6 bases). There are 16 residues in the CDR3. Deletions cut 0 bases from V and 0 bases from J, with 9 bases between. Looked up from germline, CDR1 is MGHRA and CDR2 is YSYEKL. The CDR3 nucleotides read TGCGCCAGCAGCCAAGATGGGCGGGGCTCCTACAATGAGCAGTTCTTC. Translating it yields CASSQDGRGSYNEQFF.

The CDR3 bases are TGTGCCAGCAGCCCAGGACTGAACTGGATCGAGCAGTACTTC. Translated, it gives CASSPGLNWIEQYF. This chain uses TRBV5-5 with TRBJ2-7, with D possibly TRBD2 on 5 matching bases. V was clipped by 4 bases and J by 6 bases, with 17 bases between them. Germline CDR1 SGHKS, CDR2 YYEKEE (reference sequence). CDR3 length equals 14 residues.

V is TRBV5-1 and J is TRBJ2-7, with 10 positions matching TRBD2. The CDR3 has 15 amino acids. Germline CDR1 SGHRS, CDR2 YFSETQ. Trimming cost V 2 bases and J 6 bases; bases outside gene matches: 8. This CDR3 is CASSFSGTSVSEQYF. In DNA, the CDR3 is TGCGCCAGCAGCTTCTCCGGGACTAGCGTAAGCGAGCAGTACTTC.